The present entry profiles one T cell receptor (beta chain) with its context. Clones were read by immunoSEQ multiplex PCR, and TCRdb kept only the in-frame ones, dropping some. The sample shows 100,000 to 150,000 clones, approximately 92% of them seen only once. This entry belongs to a study of control samples from healthy donors and cancer patients. The CDR3 runs to 15 residues. J lost 6 bases, V lost 4 bases, and 7 bases had no gene match. Per the germline V gene, CDR1 is MNHEY and CDR2 is SVGEGT. The sample consisted of PBMCs. The chain couples TRBV6-2 or TRBV6-3 to TRBJ2-3, with TRBD2 matching 10 bases. The sequence was collected from a man aged 80 or over with head and neck cancer. CDR3 sequence (DNA): TGTGCCAGCAGTTCCTCCGGGACTAGCGTGGATACGCAGTATTTT. Translation gives CASSSSGTSVDTQYF.